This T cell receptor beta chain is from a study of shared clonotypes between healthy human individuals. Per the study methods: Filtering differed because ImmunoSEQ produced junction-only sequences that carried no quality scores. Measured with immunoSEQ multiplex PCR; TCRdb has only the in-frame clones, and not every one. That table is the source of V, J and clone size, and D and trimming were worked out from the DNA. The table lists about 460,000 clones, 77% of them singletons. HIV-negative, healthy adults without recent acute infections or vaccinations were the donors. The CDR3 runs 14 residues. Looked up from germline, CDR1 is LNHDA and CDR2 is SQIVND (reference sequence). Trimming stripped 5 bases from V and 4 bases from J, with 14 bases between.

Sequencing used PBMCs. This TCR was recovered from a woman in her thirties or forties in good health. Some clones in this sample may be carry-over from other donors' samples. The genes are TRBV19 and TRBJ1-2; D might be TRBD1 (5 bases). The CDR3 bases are TGTGCCAGTAGTTGGGGACGCTCTACCTATGGCTACACCTTC. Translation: CASSWGRSTYGYTF. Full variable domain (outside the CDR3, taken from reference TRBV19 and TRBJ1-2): DGGITQSPKYLFRKEGQNVTLSCEQNLNHDAMYWYRQDPGQGLRLIYYSQIVNDFQKGDIAEGYSVSREKKESFPLTVTSAQKNPTAFYLCASSWGRSTYGYTFGSGTRLTVV.